The 17 T cell receptor beta chains given below trace back to one sample, sequenced in a study of blood T cell repertoires in COVID-19. TCRdb's copy holds only in-frame clones and misses some; the assay was immunoSEQ multiplex PCR. The sample holds under 500,000 clones, nearly 90% seen once. The source material was PBMCs or T cells enriched from blood (not recorded which). These receptors were taken from a woman in her late teens or twenties with acute COVID-19.

The chain carries TRBV7-2 and TRBJ2-3, with no clear D. Between the trimmed V and J ends, which lost 1 base and 2 bases, there was a span of 10 bases. CDR1 is SGHTA and CDR2 is FQGNSA in the germline V gene. The CDR3 consists of 15 residues. The CDR3 nucleotides are TGTGCCAGCAGCTTAGACGCCGGGTCCACAGATACGCAGTATTTT. As protein: CASSLDAGSTDTQYF.

The chain carries TRBV9 and TRBJ1-3, with D possibly TRBD1 on 5 matching bases. The CDR3 loop spans 16 amino acids. Trimming pared 0 bases from V and 2 bases from J, leaving 12 bases between. Germline V CDR1 and CDR2: SGDLS, YYNGEE. The CDR3 region has the DNA TGTGCCAGCAGCGTAGGCCCCGCCAGGGCTGGAAACACCATATATTTT. It translates to CASSVGPARAGNTIYF.

The rearrangement joins TRBV6-5 to TRBJ1-6; 9 nucleotides match TRBD1. Germline V gene lookup returns CDR1 MNHEY and CDR2 SVGAGI. The CDR3 runs to 15 residues. The V gene end was trimmed by 2 bases and the J gene end by 10 bases; junction bases not matched to a gene: 6. The CDR3: CASSYGTGGSSPLHF. Here the CDR3 DNA reads TGTGCCAGCAGTTACGGAACAGGGGGCTCATCACCCCTCCACTTT.

The V call is TRBV4-3, the J call TRBJ1-5; TRBD1 matches 9 bases. Germline values: CDR1 LGHNA, CDR2 YSLEER. The CDR3 spans 16 residues. After removal of 0 bases from V and 6 bases from J, the junction contained 6 bases not matched to a gene. CDR3 coding DNA: TGCGCCAGCAGCCAAGAACTAGGGGACAGGGTTCAGCCCCAGCATTTT. As protein: CASSQELGDRVQPQHF.

At least ten counts were recorded for this clone. This chain connects TRBV9 to TRBJ1-5; TRBD1 matches at 8 bases. The germline V gene has CDR1 SGDLS and CDR2 YYNGEE. The CDR3 sequence is 15 residues long. The V segment lost 4 bases and the J segment 0 bases; nucleotides outside the gene matches: 3. CDR3 loop: CASSTGQGSNQPQHF. The CDR3 nucleotides are TGTGCCAGCAGCACCGGACAGGGTAGCAATCAGCCCCAGCATTTT.

The CDR3 DNA sequence: TGTGCCAGCAGCCTGACTAGCGGGAACGAGCAGTACTTC. Its translation: CASSLTSGNEQYF. J is TRBJ2-7 and V is TRBV12-3 or TRBV12-4; 11 positions agree with TRBD2. V lost 6 bases to trimming and J lost 5 bases; unmatched junction nucleotides: 3. The CDR3 is made up of 13 amino acids.

The CDR3 DNA sequence: TGTGCCAGCAGTTTAGACAGGGGGCGAGAAAAACTGTTTTTT. This gives the protein CASSLDRGREKLFF. The rearrangement links TRBV28 to TRBJ1-4; 10 positions agree with TRBD1. CDR1 is MDHEN, CDR2 SYDVKM, per germline. V lost 2 bases and J lost 8; bases outside the gene matches: 2. CDR3 size: 14 residues.

The chain employs TRBV2 and TRBJ2-5; D is ambiguous. The CDR3 runs to 13 residues. In germline, CDR1 is SNHLY, CDR2 FYNNEI. Trimming left V 7 bases short and J 5 bases short, with 14 bases between. The CDR3 DNA sequence: TGTGCCAGCATGGGTCTCCCGAGGGAGACCCAGTACTTC. Protein sequence: CASMGLPRETQYF.

V and J are TRBV6-5 and TRBJ2-6; D may be TRBD1 (5 bases). The CDR3 extends over 14 amino acids. V gave up 5 bases and J gave up 4 bases, with 9 bases separating them. Germline CDR1 reads MNHEY; CDR2 reads SVGAGI. Here the CDR3 reads CASSPDSGANVLTF. As DNA, the CDR3 is TGTGCCAGCAGTCCCGACAGCGGGGCCAACGTCCTGACTTTC.

This chain uses TRBV19 with TRBJ2-3; 8 nucleotides line up with TRBD2. This CDR3 has 15 amino acids. CDR1 LNHDA and CDR2 SQIVND come from the germline V gene (reference sequence). V lost 6 bases, J lost 2 bases, and 7 bases stayed unmatched. CDR3 protein: CASSPLAGYTDTQYF. The CDR3 DNA reads as TGTGCCAGTAGCCCTCTAGCGGGTTACACAGATACGCAGTATTTT.

This chain joins TRBV9 and TRBJ1-2, with D perhaps TRBD1 (6 bases). Trimming cost V 2 bases and J 0 bases, with 11 bases left between them. CDR3 length equals 15 residues. Germline V CDR1 and CDR2: SGDLS, YYNGEE. The CDR3 region is CASSVHRDPNYGYTF. The CDR3 nucleotides are TGTGCCAGCAGCGTTCACAGGGACCCTAACTATGGCTACACCTTC. Using reference TRBV9 and TRBJ1-2 for the parts outside the CDR3, the full variable domain is DSGVTQTPKHLITATGQRVTLRCSPRSGDLSVYWYQQSLDQGLQFLIQYYNGEERAKGNILERFSAQQFPDLHSELNLSSLELGDSALYFCASSVHRDPNYGYTFGSGTRLTVV.

The gene calls are TRBV4-1 and TRBJ1-4; D is uncertain. The germline V gene encodes CDR1 MGHRA and CDR2 YSYEKL. The germline V and J ends were trimmed by 3 bases and 5 bases, with 16 bases remaining between them. The CDR3 spans 16 residues. CDR3 residues: CASSHPVDLANEKLFF. The CDR3 DNA follows: TGCGCCAGCAGCCACCCGGTCGACCTAGCGAATGAAAAACTGTTTTTT.

This chain links TRBV19 with TRBJ2-7; 12 bases fit TRBD2. Germline CDR1 LNHDA, CDR2 SQIVND (reference sequence). The length of the CDR3 is 15 residues. With 5 bases clipped from V and 6 bases from J, the junction kept 8 bases outside the gene matches. The CDR3 sequence: CASSSTSSGRAEQYF. The CDR3 DNA reads TGTGCCAGTAGTTCGACCTCTAGCGGGAGGGCCGAGCAGTACTTC.

The J gene is TRBJ2-4, the V gene TRBV10-2, with 12 bases that match TRBD2. Germline lookup yields CDR1 WSHSY and CDR2 SAAADI. The CDR3 is 16 residues long. The J segment lost 3 bases and the V segment lost 8 bases, leaving 8 bases of the junction unmatched. Written as DNA, the CDR3 is TGCGCCAGCCTAGCGGGGGGGCTGGATGGCAAAAACATTCAGTACTTC. As protein: CASLAGGLDGKNIQYF.

The gene calls are TRBV7-8 and TRBJ2-1, with 10 bases lining up with TRBD2. V lost 4 bases and J lost 8; bases outside the gene matches: 11. There are 16 residues in the CDR3. Germline lookup yields CDR1 SGHVS and CDR2 FQNEAQ. The CDR3 here is CASSWFRAGGRDEQFF. The DNA for the CDR3 is TGTGCCAGCAGCTGGTTCCGAGCGGGAGGGCGGGATGAGCAGTTCTTC.

The chain recombines TRBV18 with TRBJ2-7; a possible D gene is TRBD2 (6 bases). The germline V gene has CDR1 KGHSH and CDR2 LQKENI. This CDR3 spans 16 amino acids. The V end was cut by 1 base, the J end by 0 bases, with 13 bases between. Here the CDR3 reads CASSPLVGGTSYEQYF. Written as DNA, the CDR3 is TGTGCCAGCTCACCACTGGTAGGAGGGACCTCCTACGAGCAGTACTTC.

This chain joins TRBV3-1 (or the pseudogene TRBV3-2) and TRBJ2-2, with D possibly being TRBD2 (5 bases). V shed 2 bases and J shed 2 bases, with 21 bases lying between them. Germline V gene lookup returns CDR1 LGHDT and CDR2 YNNKEL (reference sequence). This CDR3 is built from 19 residues. DNA for the CDR3: TGTGCCAGCAGCCAACAAGCAGAAAGGGAGTGGAGAAACACCGGGGAGCTGTTTTTT. Protein sequence: CASSQQAEREWRNTGELFF.